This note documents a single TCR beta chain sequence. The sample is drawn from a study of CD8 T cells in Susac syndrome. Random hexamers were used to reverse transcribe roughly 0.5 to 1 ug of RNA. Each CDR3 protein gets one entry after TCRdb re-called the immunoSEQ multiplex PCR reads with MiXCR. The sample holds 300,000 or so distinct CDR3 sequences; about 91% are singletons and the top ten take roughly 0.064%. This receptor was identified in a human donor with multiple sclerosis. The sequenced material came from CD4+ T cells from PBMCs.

In DNA, the CDR3 is TGTGCCATCAGTTCGGGACAGGATGGCAATCAGCCCCAGCATTTT. Protein sequence: CAISSGQDGNQPQHF. V usage is TRBV10-3 and J usage is TRBJ1-5; TRBD1 matches at 8 bases. V was pared by 5 bases and J by 2 bases, with 5 bases of the junction left unmatched. Germline V lookup: CDR1 ENHRY, CDR2 SYGVKD. There are 15 residues in the CDR3.